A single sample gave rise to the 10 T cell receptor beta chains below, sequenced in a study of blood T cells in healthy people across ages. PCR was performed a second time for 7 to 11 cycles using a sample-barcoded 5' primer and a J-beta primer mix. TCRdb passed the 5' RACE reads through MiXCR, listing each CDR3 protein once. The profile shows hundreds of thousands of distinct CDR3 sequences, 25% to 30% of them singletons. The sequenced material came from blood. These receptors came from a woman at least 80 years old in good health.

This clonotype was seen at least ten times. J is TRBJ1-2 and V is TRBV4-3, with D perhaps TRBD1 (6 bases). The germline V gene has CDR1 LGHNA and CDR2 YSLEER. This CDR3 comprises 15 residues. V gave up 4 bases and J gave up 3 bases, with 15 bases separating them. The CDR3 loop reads CASSPTVRGYYGYTF. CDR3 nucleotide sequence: TGCGCCAGCAGCCCCACGGTCAGGGGCTACTATGGCTACACCTTC.

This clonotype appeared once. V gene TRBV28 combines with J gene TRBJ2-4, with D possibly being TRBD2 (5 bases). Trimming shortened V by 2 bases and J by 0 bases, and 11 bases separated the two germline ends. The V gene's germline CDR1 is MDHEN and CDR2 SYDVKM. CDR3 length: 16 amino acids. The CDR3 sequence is CASSLRRVVAKNIQYF. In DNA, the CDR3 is TGTGCCAGCAGTTTAAGGCGGGTCGTAGCCAAAAACATTCAGTACTTC. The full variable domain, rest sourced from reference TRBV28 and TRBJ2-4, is DVKVTQSSRYLVKRTGEKVFLECVQDMDHENMFWYRQDPGLGLRLIYFSYDVKMKEKGDIPEGYSVSREKKERFSLILESASTNQTSMYLCASSLRRVVAKNIQYFGAGTRLSVL.

In DNA form, the CDR3 reads TGTGCCAGCAGGGGGAATCCGTCCTACGAGCAGTACTTC. Translated, it gives CASRGNPSYEQYF. The rearrangement links TRBV28 to TRBJ2-7; D is unresolved. V lost 6 bases and J 1 base, leaving 10 bases between the germline ends. This CDR3 comprises 13 residues. Germline CDR1 reads MDHEN; CDR2 reads SYDVKM.

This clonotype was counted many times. Written as DNA, the CDR3 is TGTGCCAGCAGCTTACAGGGATCCCCAGAGACCCAGTACTTC. It translates to CASSLQGSPETQYF. V and J are TRBV7-2 and TRBJ2-5; D possibly corresponds to TRBD1 (5 bases). Germline CDR1 SGHTA, CDR2 FQGNSA. The CDR3 is made up of 14 amino acids. V was pared by 2 bases and J by 4 bases, with 11 bases between.

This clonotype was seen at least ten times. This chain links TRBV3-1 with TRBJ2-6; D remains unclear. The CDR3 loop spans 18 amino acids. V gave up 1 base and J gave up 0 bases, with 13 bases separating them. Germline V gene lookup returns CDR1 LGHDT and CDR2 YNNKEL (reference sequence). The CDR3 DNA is TGTGCCAGCAGCCAAGGCCTAGGGCAGCTCTCTGGGGCCAACGTCCTGACTTTC. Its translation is CASSQGLGQLSGANVLTF.

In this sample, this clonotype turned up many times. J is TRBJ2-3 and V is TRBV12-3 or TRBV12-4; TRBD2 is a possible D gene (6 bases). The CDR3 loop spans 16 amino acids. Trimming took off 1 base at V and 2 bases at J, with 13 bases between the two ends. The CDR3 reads CASSLGRGWDTDTQYF. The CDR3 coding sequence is TGTGCCAGCAGTTTAGGGAGGGGTTGGGACACAGATACGCAGTATTTT.

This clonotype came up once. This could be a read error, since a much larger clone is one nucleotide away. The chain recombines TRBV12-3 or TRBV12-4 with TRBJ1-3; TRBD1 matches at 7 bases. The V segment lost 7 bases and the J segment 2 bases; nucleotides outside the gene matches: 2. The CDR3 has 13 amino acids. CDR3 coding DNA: TGTGCCAGCATCGGGACAGCTGGAAACACCATATATTTT. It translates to CASIGTAGNTIYF.

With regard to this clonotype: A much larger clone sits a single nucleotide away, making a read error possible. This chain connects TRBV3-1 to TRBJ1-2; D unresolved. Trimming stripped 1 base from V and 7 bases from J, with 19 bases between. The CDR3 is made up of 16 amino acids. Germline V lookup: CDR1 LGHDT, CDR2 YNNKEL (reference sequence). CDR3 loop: CASSQGTSRALSGYTF. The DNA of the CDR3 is TGTGCCAGCAGCCAAGGGACGTCAAGGGCTCTATCTGGCTACACCTTC. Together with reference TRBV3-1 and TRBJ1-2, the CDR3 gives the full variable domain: DTAVSQTPKYLVTQMGNDKSIKCEQNLGHDTMYWYKQDSKKFLKIMFSYNNKELIINETVPNRFSPKSPDKAHLNLHINSLELGDSAVYFCASSQGTSRALSGYTFGSGTRLTVV.

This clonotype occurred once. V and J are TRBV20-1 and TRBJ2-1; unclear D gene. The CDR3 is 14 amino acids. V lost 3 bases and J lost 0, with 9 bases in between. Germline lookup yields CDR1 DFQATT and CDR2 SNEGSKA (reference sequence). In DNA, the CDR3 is TGCAGTGCTAGCAAGGGTAGCTCCTACAATGAGCAGTTCTTC. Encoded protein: CSASKGSSYNEQFF.

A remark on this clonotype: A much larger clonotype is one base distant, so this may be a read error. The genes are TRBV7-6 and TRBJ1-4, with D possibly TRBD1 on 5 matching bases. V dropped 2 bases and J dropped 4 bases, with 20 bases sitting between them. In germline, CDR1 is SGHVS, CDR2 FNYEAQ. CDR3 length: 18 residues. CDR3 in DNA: TGTGCCAGCAGCTTATATAACACTGGGGACGGCAGTAATGAAAAACTGTTTTTT. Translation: CASSLYNTGDGSNEKLFF. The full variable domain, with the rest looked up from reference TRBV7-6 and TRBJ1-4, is GAGVSQSPRYKVTKRGQDVALRCDPISGHVSLYWYRQALGQGPEFLTYFNYEAQQDKSGLPNDRFSAERPEGSISTLTIQRTEQRDSAMYRCASSLYNTGDGSNEKLFFGSGTQLSVL.